This T cell receptor beta chain emerged from a study of shared clonotypes between healthy human individuals (dated by TCRdb to between 2020 and 2021). General notes on the study: Two women and a few men aged 18 to 49 years were included in the cohort. For each donor, CD4 naive and CD4 memory were each given three plates, CD8 naive was given two plates, and CD8 memory was given one plate. Blood TCR repertoires of about five healthy adults were deeply sequenced to estimate repertoire size and the extent of clonotype sharing between individuals. To increase sequencing depth and limit assay-specific biases, different laboratories used diverse techniques to prepare libraries and sequence TCR repertoires. Leukapheresis yielded between about 0.9 and 8.9 billion PBMCs per donor.

Broad study findings and their caveats: Based on pairwise subsampling, the degree of clonotype sharing among donors was expected to be affected by sequencing depth. Even with the large sequencing depth, rarefaction of the sorted-subset datasets indicated that sequencing was incomplete. Only blood was sampled, and tissue TCR repertoires likely differ from those in blood. The genetic and exposure-history diversity represented was limited by the small number of donors. Higher generation probabilities were observed for clonotypes shared by all four sorted-subset donors than for non-shared clonotypes. Naive subsets generally had larger estimated clonotype richness than memory subsets did. Roughly 5.2% of naive CD4, roughly 3.6% of naive CD8, around 2.3% of memory CD4, and more than 0.35% of memory CD8 clonotypes were shared across several donors.

This clone was recorded once. Its antigen is still unknown. The sample holds no much larger clone one base away, and base qualities are not on file. Using the deep immunoSEQ assay, multiplex PCR amplified TCR CDR3 regions from genomic DNA. For each cell subset, the extracted genomic DNA was distributed evenly across all wells of several immunoSEQ 96-well plates, and each plate served as one replicate. Each replicate PCR for sorted subsets received roughly 0.2 ug genomic DNA, equal to roughly 29,000 T cell genomes. The purified libraries were quantified using a Qubit 3.0 fluorometer, sized with a Bioanalyzer 2100, and then quantified again using the KAPA Library Quantification kit. Every immunoSEQ 96-well plate was sequenced on a dedicated single-read 150-cycle Illumina NextSeq 550 flow cell. Turning to the authors' computational methods: The immunoSEQ output contained only junctional sequences without quality scores, so filtering could not match that applied to full-length reads. To assign V/J genes and CDR3, sequences were annotated against IMGT germline references using PyIR, a Python wrapper for IgBLAST v1.9. Reads were filtered out if the reads had weak V/J assignments (E-value above 1e-6), no CDR3, stop codons, out-of-frame junctions, or ambiguous translated residues. V3J clonotypes were defined as sequences sharing the same inferred V gene, J gene, and CDR3 amino acid sequence. Percentage overlap between repertoires was calculated by dividing the number of shared unique clonotypes by the size of the smaller repertoire. Repertoire richness was assessed with RTK rarefaction, the Chao1 estimator, and Recon v2.1 estimates of unobserved clonotypes. Generation probabilities were computed with OLGA for all TCRbeta clonotypes obtained by the gDNA method from several donors. TCRdb re-hosts the immuneACCESS table, in-frame sequences only. Its copies lack some clones; in the studies checked, an unresolved V gene accounts for under half of them, and the cause for the rest is not known. V and J calls and clone size are given by that table; D and trimming were obtained from the DNA. Present in this sample are millions of clones, just over 90% of which were seen just once. More than 1.5% of the sample comes from the top ten.

For the CD8 naive samples, CD45RO-negative cells were positively selected for CCR7, yielding a CD45RA+CCR7+ population from which TemRA cells were excluded. Healthy HIV-negative adults with no recently reported acute infections or vaccinations were included as donors. All donors were Caucasian adults living in Nashville, Tennessee, USA. Blood was obtained by leukapheresis, after which PBMCs were separated by Ficoll-Histopaque density gradient centrifugation and cryopreserved in liquid nitrogen vapor phase. Analytical flow cytometry was used to check the purity and quantity of each magnetically sorted T cell population. From each sorted fraction, genomic DNA was isolated and quantified by UV absorbance on a Nanodrop 2000c. As encoded in the germline V gene, CDR1 is MDHEN while CDR2 is SYDVKM. The CDR3 spans 14 residues, from the cysteine through the phenylalanine. Only the CDR3 DNA is retained, 42 bases long and in frame from the first base. V drops 4 bases and J drops 0 bases, leaving 7 bases in between.

This clonotype originated in a man aged 18 to 29 in good health. Some clones in this sample may be carry-over from other donors' samples. This chain is built from TRBV28 and TRBJ1-5, with the identity of the D gene unclear. The sequencing input was naive CD8+ T cells from PBMCs. The cell subset or site label on this specimen signifies: CD45RA+CCR7+. The CDR3 reads CASSWGYSNQPQHF. The nucleotide sequence is TGTGCCAGCAGTTGGGGATATAGCAATCAGCCCCAGCATTTT.